These 15 T cell receptor beta chains were sequenced from one sample in a study of T cells in Graves' hyperthyroidism and ophthalmopathy. RNA transcripts yielded amplified TCR beta CDR3 regions. Initially, a first-round RT-PCR of the TCR CDR3 employed the HTBI primer set. TCRdb recomputed calls from the multiplex PCR reads with MiXCR, one row per CDR3 protein. The sample shows roughly 400,000 distinct CDR3 sequences, roughly 25% of them seen only once. Material for sequencing was blood. These receptors came from a man aged 45 to 65 with Graves' hyperthyroidism.

This clonotype was seen a handful of times. V gene TRBV10-3 combines with J gene TRBJ2-7, with 7 bases that match TRBD1. Germline lookup yields CDR1 ENHRY and CDR2 SYGVKD. The CDR3 has 15 residues. J gave up 0 bases and V 4 bases, and 6 bases lay outside the gene matches. CDR3 loop: CAISGTGSSSYEQYF. The CDR3, as DNA: TGTGCCATCAGTGGGACAGGATCGAGCTCCTACGAGCAGTACTTC.

This clonotype was detected many times. The chain is built from TRBV3-1 and TRBJ1-1; 9 nucleotides line up with TRBD1. CDR1 is LGHDT and CDR2 is YNNKEL in the germline V gene (reference sequence). The CDR3 spans 16 residues. The V gene end was trimmed by 4 bases and the J gene end by 5 bases; junction bases not matched to a gene: 11. CDR3 protein: CASSRRDRVPVTEAFF. DNA of the CDR3: TGTGCCAGCAGCCGCCGGGACAGGGTACCGGTGACTGAAGCTTTCTTT. The full variable domain, completed using reference TRBV3-1 and TRBJ1-1, is DTAVSQTPKYLVTQMGNDKSIKCEQNLGHDTMYWYKQDSKKFLKIMFSYNNKELIINETVPNRFSPKSPDKAHLNLHINSLELGDSAVYFCASSRRDRVPVTEAFFGQGTRLTVV.

This clonotype appeared a few times. The chain carries TRBV6-5 and TRBJ2-7; D uncertain. The V end was cut by 2 bases, the J end by 5 bases, with 16 bases between. Germline V gene sequence: CDR1 MNHEY, CDR2 SVGAGI. The CDR3 covers 15 residues. CDR3 region: CASSYGRTPNHEQYF. The DNA for the CDR3 is TGTGCCAGCAGTTACGGACGAACCCCAAACCACGAGCAGTACTTC.

This clonotype was seen only a few times. The chain links TRBV28 to TRBJ2-4; no clear D gene. Germline CDR1 is MDHEN and CDR2 is SYDVKM. This CDR3 region has 15 residues. V was trimmed by 5 bases and J by 0 bases, leaving 11 bases between them. The CDR3 DNA reads TGTGCCAGCAGTGGGCAGGATCTAGCCAAAAACATTCAGTACTTC. Protein: CASSGQDLAKNIQYF.

V gene TRBV24-1 combines with J gene TRBJ2-2; perhaps TRBD1 as D (6 bases). Trimming pared 8 bases from V and 1 base from J, leaving 13 bases between. This CDR3 has 15 amino acids. The germline V gene has CDR1 KGHDR and CDR2 SFDVKD. The CDR3 sequence: CATTKTGLNTGELFF. The CDR3 DNA is TGTGCCACCACAAAGACAGGACTGAACACCGGGGAGCTGTTTTTT.

A few counts support this clonotype. The chain uses TRBV29-1 and TRBJ2-7, with D tentatively TRBD1 or TRBD2 (5 bases each). V was trimmed by 7 bases and J by 6 bases, leaving 16 bases between them. Germline assignment: CDR1 SQVTM and CDR2 ANQGSEA. The CDR3 runs to 12 residues. CDR3 DNA sequence: TGCAGCGCAGAAGGGCAGGGACGCGAGCAGTACTTC. It encodes CSAEGQGREQYF.

This clonotype has only a few counts. The chain has TRBV5-1 and TRBJ2-7; D remains unclear. The CDR3 has 14 amino acids. CDR1 is SGHRS and CDR2 is YFSETQ in the germline V gene. V was cut by 0 bases and J by 6 bases, with 13 bases left in between. CDR3 bases: TGCGCCAGCAGCTTGGGGGATATCACCGCCGAGCAGTACTTC. This sequence encodes CASSLGDITAEQYF. Supplemented by reference TRBV5-1 and TRBJ2-7, the full variable domain reads KAGVTQTPRYLIKTRGQQVTLSCSPISGHRSVSWYQQTPGQGLQFLFEYFSETQRNKGNFPGRFSGRQFSNSRSEMNVSTLELGDSALYLCASSLGDITAEQYFGPGTRLTVT.

This clonotype was seen a handful of times. The chain is built from TRBV20-1 and TRBJ2-3; 9 bases agree with TRBD1. This CDR3 has 14 amino acids. V lost 3 bases, J lost 2 bases, and 3 bases stayed unmatched. CDR1 and CDR2 (germline): DFQATT, SNEGSKA (reference sequence). The chain's CDR3 is CSASDRGITDTQYF. DNA of the CDR3: TGCAGTGCTAGTGACAGGGGGATCACAGATACGCAGTATTTT.

The chain joins TRBV20-1 to TRBJ2-1; no reliable D call. This CDR3 contains 16 residues. Trimming stripped 1 base from V and 3 bases from J, with 16 bases between. CDR1 and CDR2 (germline): DFQATT, SNEGSKA (reference sequence). The CDR3 loop is CSARALSRSFYNEQFF. The DNA of the CDR3 is TGCAGTGCTAGAGCTTTGAGTAGGAGCTTCTACAATGAGCAGTTCTTC.

This clonotype came up a few times. The chain joins TRBV28 to TRBJ2-3; 11 positions match TRBD2. Trimming took 3 bases from V and 2 from J; bases not matched to a gene: 4. This CDR3 has 16 residues. In germline, CDR1 is MDHEN, CDR2 SYDVKM. The CDR3 reads CASSFETSGNTDTQYF. DNA of the CDR3: TGTGCCAGCAGTTTTGAGACTAGCGGGAACACAGATACGCAGTATTTT.

The chain uses TRBV27 and TRBJ2-6; D gene ambiguous. The CDR3 sequence is 13 residues long. Germline loops: CDR1 MNHEY, CDR2 SMNVEV (reference sequence). Trimming left V 4 bases short and J 2 bases short, with 3 bases between. CDR3 in amino acids: CASSYTGANVLTF. DNA of the CDR3: TGTGCCAGCAGTTACACTGGGGCCAACGTCCTGACTTTC.

This clonotype turned up a few times. The gene calls are TRBV18 and TRBJ2-2; the D is unclear. CDR3 length: 16 residues. Germline loops: CDR1 KGHSH, CDR2 LQKENI. The germline V and J ends were trimmed by 6 bases and 1 base, with 15 bases remaining between them. Here the CDR3 DNA reads TGTGCCAGCTCCCCGATGACCCTTCAGAACACCGGGGAGCTGTTTTTT. As protein: CASSPMTLQNTGELFF.

This clonotype occurred many times. The rearrangement joins TRBV7-3 to TRBJ2-5; 11 positions match TRBD2. This CDR3 contains 15 residues. Germline loops: CDR1 SGHTA, CDR2 FQGTGA. V shed 5 bases and J 5 bases; nucleotides not matched to a gene: 7. CDR3 sequence: CASSPTSGSGETQYF. DNA for the CDR3: TGTGCCAGCAGCCCAACTAGCGGGAGCGGGGAGACCCAGTACTTC.

This chain uses TRBV6-1 with TRBJ1-1, with 9 bases that match TRBD1. V shed 3 bases and J 6 bases; nucleotides not matched to a gene: 5. The CDR3 contains 14 residues. Looked up from germline, CDR1 is MNHNS and CDR2 is SASEGT. The CDR3 loop is CASSDVQGASEAFF. The DNA of the CDR3 is TGTGCCAGCAGTGACGTACAGGGGGCCTCTGAAGCTTTCTTT.

This clonotype was counted between two and nine times. A much larger clone differs from this one at a single base, so this may be a read error. The chain links TRBV3-1 to TRBJ2-7, with 7 bases matching TRBD2. CDR1 and CDR2 (germline): LGHDT, YNNKEL (reference sequence). This CDR3 region has 14 residues. The CDR3 DNA follows: TGTGCCAGCAGCCAAGAGCTAGCGGAGAGCGAGCAGTGCTTC. Translation: CASSQELAESEQCF.